The entry that follows covers one T cell receptor (beta chain) sequence. The antigen remains unidentified. Sequencing used immunoSEQ multiplex PCR; TCRdb keeps in-frame clones, though not all of them. This table holds 35,000 to 55,000 clones, 65% to 85% found once. This sample was included in a study of T cell responses to AZD1222 COVID-19 vaccine. Whole-study results and caveats: When two AZD1222 doses had been given, Spike-specific TCR breadth and depth rose. Donors were largely white British and mainly female; clonal diversity was possibly underestimated. Researchers report vaccine-associated CD4 TCRs spanning spike, with dominance at 160-218 and 743-854.

The sample here was peripheral blood, taken on day 0 of AZD1222 vaccination. The sequence derives from an adult in good health.

CDR3 amino acids: CASSRGGAGAEAFF. DNA of the CDR3: TGCGCCAGCTCACGTGGGGGGGCTGGGGCTGAAGCTTTCTTT. The chain links TRBV5-1 to TRBJ1-1; D might be TRBD1 (6 bases). The germline gives CDR1 SGHRS, CDR2 YFSETQ. The CDR3 extends over 14 amino acids. V was pared by 7 bases and J by 6 bases, with 19 bases between. Supplemented by reference TRBV5-1 and TRBJ1-1, the full variable domain reads KAGVTQTPRYLIKTRGQQVTLSCSPISGHRSVSWYQQTPGQGLQFLFEYFSETQRNKGNFPGRFSGRQFSNSRSEMNVSTLELGDSALYLCASSRGGAGAEAFFGQGTRLTVV.